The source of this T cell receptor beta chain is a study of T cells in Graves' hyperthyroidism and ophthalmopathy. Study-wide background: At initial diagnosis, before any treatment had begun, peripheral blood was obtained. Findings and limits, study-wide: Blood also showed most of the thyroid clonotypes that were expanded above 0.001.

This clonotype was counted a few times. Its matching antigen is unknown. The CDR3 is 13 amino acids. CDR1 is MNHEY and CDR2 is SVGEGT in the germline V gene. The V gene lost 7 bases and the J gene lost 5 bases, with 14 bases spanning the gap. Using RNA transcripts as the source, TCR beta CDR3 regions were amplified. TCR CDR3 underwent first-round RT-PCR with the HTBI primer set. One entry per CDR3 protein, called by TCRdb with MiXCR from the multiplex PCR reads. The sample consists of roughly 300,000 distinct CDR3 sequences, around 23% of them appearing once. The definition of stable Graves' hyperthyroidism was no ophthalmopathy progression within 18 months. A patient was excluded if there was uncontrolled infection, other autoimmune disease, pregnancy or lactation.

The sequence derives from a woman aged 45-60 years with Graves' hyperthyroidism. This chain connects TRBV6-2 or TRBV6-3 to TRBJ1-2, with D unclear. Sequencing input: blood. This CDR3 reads CASIKKGVYGYTF. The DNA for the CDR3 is TGTGCCAGCATCAAAAAAGGAGTTTATGGCTACACCTTC.